This TCR beta chain was found in a study of cytomegalovirus exposure and HLA in healthy donors. Whole-study findings and limits: A reported reduction in N-insertions relative to the 666-donor mean was seen in an Asian-associated ancestry cluster in a later analysis.

This CDR3 has 14 amino acids. Germline V gene data show CDR1 as SGHDT and CDR2 as YYEEEE. V gave up 2 bases and J gave up 7 bases, with 12 bases separating them. As concerns this clone: No antigen is known for it.

60 Vbeta and 13 Jbeta primers were used in PCR. Sequencing used immunoSEQ multiplex PCR; TCRdb keeps in-frame clones, though not all of them. The sample lists 85,000 to 90,000 clones; around 76% were seen once. The rearrangement links TRBV5-6 to TRBJ1-4; D may be TRBD1 (5 bases). The receptor's source is a man aged 25 to 40 in good health and CMV-seropositive. Sample: PBMCs. This CDR3 reads CASSFRGFSEKLFF. CDR3 bases: TGTGCCAGCAGCTTCCGGGGGTTTAGTGAAAAACTGTTTTTT.